This TCR beta chain was found in a study of blood T cell repertoires in COVID-19. As for the study in general: Sources were T cells, B-cell-depleted T cells, or PBMCs; the material itself was cDNA or gDNA.

Per the authors' pipeline: Reference gene primer amplification gave nucleated cell count estimates. Using immunoSEQ multiplex PCR, the repertoire was profiled, and TCRdb retains in-frame clones only, with some absent. For V, J and clone size, that table is used; D and trimming come from the DNA. The sample yields some 300,000 clones, 85% to 90% seen once. Participants were aged about 18 to 90 years, lived in around 25 US areas, and enrolled virtually. Participants were placed into cohorts based on the clinical history they reported. The CDR3 contains 15 residues. V dropped 4 bases and J dropped 8; count of bases not matched to a gene: 8. CDR1 and CDR2 from the germline V gene are KGHDR and SFDVKD. This clone is judged medium-sized.

The sequence was obtained from a man aged 25-40 years who had recovered from COVID-19. The sample consisted of PBMCs or T cells enriched from blood (not recorded which). The chain has TRBV24-1 and TRBJ1-4, with 8 bases aligning to TRBD1. The CDR3 DNA reads as TGTGCCACCAGTGACCCCAGGGGGCGCGAGGAAAAACTGTTTTTT. It specifies CATSDPRGREEKLFF.